This TCR beta chain was recovered during a study of regulatory T cells in long-lasting Graves disease. About the study: The term persistent Graves' disease signified upward of 5 years on antithyroid drugs with positive TSH receptor antibodies.

Germline V CDR1 and CDR2: SGHTA, FQGTGA. There are 15 residues in the CDR3. V lost 2 bases and J lost 0, with 8 bases in between. This clonotype was recorded a few times. The antigen remains unidentified. Time point meaning: persistent/refractory GD, antithyroid drugs over 5 years with positive TRAb. PBMCs provided the RNA from which the TCR library was made. Through Arm-PCR of CDR3 regions and iRepertoire HTBI primers, TCR beta libraries were built. Via MiXCR, TCRdb re-called the multiplex PCR reads, giving one row per CDR3 protein. The sample records approximately 400,000 distinct CDR3 sequences, less than 25% being singletons. The study, taken as a whole, reports: Less diverse TCR repertoires were seen in persistent Graves' patients than in newly diagnosed ones.

The receptor comes from a female donor with Graves disease. The V and J genes are TRBV7-3 and TRBJ1-3, with D perhaps TRBD1 (5 bases). Sequenced material: peripheral blood mononuclear cells (PBMCs), taken when the disease was refractory, from a patient treated with antithyroid drugs. CDR3 nucleotide sequence: TGTGCCAGCAGCTTAGGGACGTCCTCTGGAAACACCATATATTTT. Translating it yields CASSLGTSSGNTIYF.